The T cell receptor beta chain under discussion was sequenced for a study of blood T cells in healthy people across ages. The overall study: The capture of about one barcoded beta molecule per two T cells was achieved by template switching.

Samples had at least 7 million PBMCs isolated from them. A few counts support this clonotype. Its target is not known. With a J-beta primer mix and a sample-barcoded 5' primer, a second PCR ran roughly 6 to 11 cycles. A template-switch adaptor that had 12 random nucleotides put a tag on each cDNA molecule. TCRdb re-called the 5' RACE reads through MiXCR, storing one row per CDR3 protein. Of over 950,000 distinct CDR3 sequences in the sample, roughly 47% were seen once. Study outcomes and limitations: Measured against age, TCR beta diversity per million T cells decreased in a roughly linear manner.

This CDR3 has 14 amino acids. This TCR derives from a woman aged 55-69 years in good health. This chain uses TRBV21-1 with TRBJ2-7; the D segment call TRBD1 is taken from the table without a DNA check. TRBV21-1 is a pseudogene. Sequenced: blood. The CDR3 DNA is TGTGCCAGCAGCATTGGGGGACCATCCTACGAGCAGTACTTC. This encodes CASSIGGPSYEQYF.